The clone carrying this T cell receptor beta chain showed up just a few times. Its antigen is unknown. The libraries were made with immunoSEQ version 4 in survey mode. The repertoire was sequenced with immunoSEQ multiplex PCR; TCRdb's copy has only in-frame clones and lacks some. The sample lists 48,000 or so clones; around 72% were seen once. The entry originates in a study of persistence of HIV-infected CD4 T cells. The V end lost 4 bases, the J end lost 6 bases, and 10 bases lay between the germline ends. Germline V gene sequence: CDR1 SNHLY, CDR2 FYNNEI. This CDR3 has 13 residues. Cells were stimulated with CMV-infected fibroblast lysates at roughly 10 ug/mL. CD40L-negative CD69-negative CD45RO-high memory CD4+ T cells were sorted as populations depleted of antigen-responding cells.

V is TRBV2 and J is TRBJ2-1, with D unclear. The sequenced sample was CD4+ T cells sorted from PBMCs after roughly 19-hour stimulation, obtained from a patient who received antiretroviral therapy. The TCR was taken from an adult man with HIV who was CMV-seropositive. CDR3 coding DNA: TGTGCCAGCAGTGGGTCTAGGTCCAATGAGCAGTTCTTC. Amino acids: CASSGSRSNEQFF.